The next 19 T cell receptor beta chains were all read from a single sample in a study of blood T cell repertoires in COVID-19. Clones were read by immunoSEQ multiplex PCR, and TCRdb kept only the in-frame ones, dropping some. The data show tens of thousands of clones, with about 86% seen just once and around 4.8% held by the top ten. The sample consisted of peripheral blood. The origin of the receptors is a man between 60 and 70 years old with acute or convalescent COVID-19.

This chain uses TRBV3-1 (or the pseudogene TRBV3-2) with TRBJ2-2; unclear D gene. Germline V lookup: CDR1 LGHDT, CDR2 YNNKEL (reference sequence). This CDR3 region has 14 residues. Trimming pared 0 bases from V and 3 bases from J, leaving 5 bases between. CDR3 bases: TGTGCCAGCAGCCAAGATCCTGACACCGGGGAGCTGTTTTTT. Protein product: CASSQDPDTGELFF.

The gene calls are TRBV12-3 or TRBV12-4 and TRBJ2-5; possible D gene TRBD1, 6 bases. This CDR3 has 13 residues. The V gene lost 8 bases and the J gene lost 5 bases, with 15 bases spanning the gap. CDR3 coding DNA: TGTGCCAGCGAATCTAGTAGGGGGGAGACCCAGTACTTC. It translates to CASESSRGETQYF.

This clone was counted between two and nine times. This sequence joins TRBV2 and TRBJ1-3; D is unresolved. The CDR3 is 16 amino acids. Germline CDR1 and CDR2: SNHLY and FYNNEI. V was cut by 4 bases and J by 2 bases, with 15 bases left in between. CDR3 sequence reads: CASSGMRGSTGNTIYF. CDR3 bases: TGTGCCAGCAGTGGGATGAGAGGGTCTACTGGAAACACCATATATTTT. Supplemented by reference TRBV2 and TRBJ1-3, the full variable domain reads EPEVTQTPSHQVTQMGQEVILRCVPISNHLYFYWYRQILGQKVEFLVSFYNNEISEKSEIFDDQFSVERPDGSNFTLKIRSTKLEDSAMYFCASSGMRGSTGNTIYFGEGSWLTVV.

V and J are TRBV11-2 and TRBJ1-4, with a weak D call TRBD1 (5 bases). CDR3 length: 13 residues. V dropped 0 bases and J dropped 8 bases, with 7 bases sitting between them. Germline loops: CDR1 SGHAT, CDR2 FQNNGV. The DNA for the CDR3 is TGTGCCAGCAGCTTAGATGGGGCGGAAAAACTGTTTTTT. The encoded protein is CASSLDGAEKLFF.

This rearrangement joins TRBV7-3 to TRBJ2-1; 8 bases agree with TRBD2. V was clipped by 3 bases and J by 7 bases; unmatched bases: 8. Germline V CDR1 and CDR2: SGHTA, FQGTGA. The CDR3 consists of 15 residues. The CDR3 sequence is CASSLQAGAKNEQFF. In DNA, the CDR3 is TGTGCCAGCAGCTTGCAAGCGGGAGCAAAGAATGAGCAGTTCTTC.

The genes are TRBV6-2 or TRBV6-3 and TRBJ1-5; D call uncertain. The V gene lost 1 base and the J gene lost 6 bases, with 10 bases spanning the gap. The CDR3 runs 14 residues. CDR1 is MNHEY, CDR2 SVGEGT, per germline. The CDR3 nucleotides are TGTGCCAGCAGTTACTATGACTCCTCTCAGCCCCAGCATTTT. Translated: CASSYYDSSQPQHF.

This sequence joins TRBV14 and TRBJ2-1, with 10 bases lining up with TRBD2. Germline V gene lookup returns CDR1 SGHDN and CDR2 FVKESK. There are 15 residues in the CDR3. J gave up 8 bases and V 1 base, and 5 bases lay outside the gene matches. The CDR3: CASSQASGSWDEQFF. The CDR3 DNA follows: TGTGCCAGCAGCCAAGCTAGCGGGAGTTGGGATGAGCAGTTCTTC.

This clone was observed a single time. V and J are TRBV21-1 and TRBJ2-7; the table's D call of TRBD1 was not tested on the DNA. TRBV21-1 is noted as a pseudogene. This CDR3 region has 16 residues. The CDR3 is CASSPLTGKSSYEQYF. The CDR3 DNA follows: TGTGCCAGCAGCCCATTGACAGGGAAGAGTTCCTACGAGCAGTACTTC.

This rearrangement joins TRBV24-1 to TRBJ2-3; TRBD1 agrees at 8 bases. In germline, CDR1 is KGHDR, CDR2 SFDVKD. V was pared by 4 bases and J by 1 base, with 3 bases of the junction left unmatched. This CDR3 contains 15 residues. The CDR3 region is CATSDSTGGTDTQYF. The CDR3 nucleotides are TGTGCCACCAGTGACTCGACAGGGGGCACAGATACGCAGTATTTT.

The V call is TRBV7-3, the J call TRBJ2-2; D perhaps matches TRBD2 (6 bases). Trimming removed 5 bases from V and 0 bases from J, with 10 bases in between. This CDR3 comprises 15 residues. The germline V gene has CDR1 SGHTA and CDR2 FQGTGA. The chain's CDR3 is CASSRGGANTGELFF. The CDR3 DNA sequence: TGTGCCAGCAGCCGAGGAGGGGCGAACACCGGGGAGCTGTTTTTT.

The genes are TRBV30 and TRBJ1-1; possible D gene TRBD1, 6 bases. CDR3 size: 14 residues. The germline V gene has CDR1 GTSNPN and CDR2 SVGIG (reference sequence). Trimming took 2 bases from V and 8 from J, leaving 18 bases between them. CDR3 nucleotides: TGTGCCTGGAGTTTTGGGGGCGGGCTGCGGGAAGCTTTCTTT. It yields the protein CAWSFGGGLREAFF.

This clone was seen a handful of times. This chain joins TRBV9 and TRBJ2-3; a weak D match, TRBD2 (6 bases). Germline assignment: CDR1 SGDLS and CDR2 YYNGEE. This CDR3 contains 14 residues. Trimming left V 4 bases short and J 3 bases short, with 12 bases between. This chain's CDR3 is CASSPGSRTDTQYF. CDR3 DNA: TGTGCCAGCAGCCCCGGGAGTCGGACAGATACGCAGTATTTT.

This rearrangement joins TRBV28 to TRBJ2-4, with 9 bases fitting TRBD1. CDR3 length: 15 residues. Trimming took 3 bases from V and 6 from J; bases not matched to a gene: 6. Per the germline V gene, CDR1 is MDHEN and CDR2 is SYDVKM. The CDR3 region is CASSFPGTGLNIQYF. CDR3 DNA sequence: TGTGCCAGCAGTTTCCCCGGGACAGGGCTAAACATTCAGTACTTC. Based on the CDR3 plus reference TRBV28 and TRBJ2-4, the full variable domain is DVKVTQSSRYLVKRTGEKVFLECVQDMDHENMFWYRQDPGLGLRLIYFSYDVKMKEKGDIPEGYSVSREKKERFSLILESASTNQTSMYLCASSFPGTGLNIQYFGAGTRLSVL.

J is TRBJ2-5 and V is TRBV2, with a tentative D call TRBD2 (8 bases). The CDR3 spans 15 residues. The V and J ends lost 8 bases and 4 bases respectively, with 20 bases between them. Germline V gives CDR1 SNHLY, CDR2 FYNNEI. CDR3 in DNA: TGTGCCAGCTCAAGGGGGCGAGCGGGGGCAGAGACCCAGTACTTC. Encoded protein: CASSRGRAGAETQYF.

The chain couples TRBV19 to TRBJ2-3; 7 nucleotides line up with TRBD1. The J segment lost 2 bases and the V segment lost 6 bases, leaving 5 bases of the junction unmatched. The V gene's germline CDR1 is LNHDA and CDR2 SQIVND (reference sequence). This CDR3 is 14 amino acids long. DNA of the CDR3: TGTGCCAGTAGCAACAGGGGTGACACAGATACGCAGTATTTT. This codes for CASSNRGDTDTQYF.

This chain connects TRBV27 to TRBJ2-5; 12 bases align to TRBD2. The germline V gene has CDR1 MNHEY and CDR2 SMNVEV (reference sequence). The ends lost 10 bases at V and 6 bases at J; junction bases unmatched: 18. This CDR3 is built from 17 residues. CDR3 loop: CATYGLAGNWGGKTQYF. The CDR3 coding sequence is TGTGCCACCTACGGACTAGCGGGAAACTGGGGGGGGAAGACCCAGTACTTC.

The chain links TRBV11-2 to TRBJ2-1, with D perhaps matching TRBD2 (5 bases). The CDR3 contains 14 residues. V lost 3 bases and J 5 bases, leaving 11 bases between the germline ends. Germline-derived CDR1 and CDR2 are SGHAT and FQNNGV. DNA for the CDR3: TGTGCCAGCAGCTTGGGAGCGGACCACAATGAGCAGTTCTTC. Protein sequence: CASSLGADHNEQFF.

This rearrangement joins TRBV5-6 to TRBJ1-5; D call uncertain. The length of the CDR3 is 14 residues. Deletions cut 1 base from V and 1 base from J, with 6 bases between. CDR1 and CDR2 from the germline V gene are SGHDT and YYEEEE. The CDR3 is CASSLRGSNQPQHF. CDR3 nucleotides: TGTGCCAGCAGCTTGCGGGGAAGCAATCAGCCCCAGCATTTT.

The V call is TRBV3-1 (or the pseudogene TRBV3-2), the J call TRBJ2-1, with a possible D match to TRBD2 (5 bases). From germline, CDR1 is LGHDT and CDR2 YNNKEL (reference sequence). Trimming stripped 6 bases from V and 6 bases from J, with 21 bases between. The length of the CDR3 is 16 residues. CDR3 in DNA: TGTGCCAGCAGTCCCACCCCGGCCCAGGAGGCCAATGAGCAGTTCTTC. Its translation is CASSPTPAQEANEQFF.